A single sample gave rise to the 5 T cell receptor beta chains below, sequenced in a study of PD-1 blockade in classical Hodgkin lymphoma. Relapse after autologous stem cell transplantation occurred in every patient, and brentuximab vedotin exposure varied. The table came from immunoSEQ multiplex PCR; TCRdb's copy has only in-frame clones and leaves some out. The sample includes about 14,000 clones, about 83% of them seen just once. Sequencing was performed on peripheral blood mononuclear cells (PBMCs), taken at baseline. The receptors derive from a human donor with classical Hodgkin lymphoma.

This chain joins TRBV5-1 and TRBJ1-1; the match to TRBD1 covers 8 bases. Germline V CDR1 and CDR2: SGHRS, YFSETQ. Losses at the gene ends were 7 bases for V and 0 bases for J; bases not matched to a gene: 5. This CDR3 comprises 14 residues. CDR3 sequence reads: CASGRQGMNTEAFF. The CDR3 region has the DNA TGCGCCAGCGGACGACAGGGGATGAACACTGAAGCTTTCTTT.

V gene TRBV4-3 combines with J gene TRBJ1-2; no clear D gene. The CDR3 is 12 amino acids. With 1 base removed from V and 2 bases from J, the gap between germline ends came to 2 bases. Germline CDR1 is LGHNA and CDR2 is YSLEER. CDR3 DNA sequence: TGCGCCAGCAGCCAAGGGAACTATGGCTACACCTTC. Translating gives CASSQGNYGYTF.

This rearrangement joins TRBV27 to TRBJ1-4, with D perhaps TRBD1 (5 bases). Per the germline V gene, CDR1 is MNHEY and CDR2 is SMNVEV (reference sequence). Deletions cut 6 bases from V and 6 bases from J, with 17 bases between. There are 15 residues in the CDR3. The chain's CDR3 is CASSRRAPVDEKLFF. In nucleotides, the CDR3 is TGTGCCAGCAGCCGCAGGGCGCCTGTAGATGAAAAACTGTTTTTT.

The J gene is TRBJ1-1, the V gene TRBV10-2; unclear D gene. Germline values: CDR1 WSHSY, CDR2 SAAADI. V was clipped by 10 bases and J by 1 base, with 22 bases between them. The CDR3 is 16 residues long. CDR3 in DNA: TGCGCCACCTCATCCCTTGGCGAGAGACAGAACACTGAAGCTTTCTTT. Its translation is CATSSLGERQNTEAFF.

This clone was seen a single time. The rearrangement links TRBV28 to TRBJ2-5; D remains ambiguous. Germline CDR1 reads MDHEN; CDR2 reads SYDVKM. CDR3 length equals 12 residues. The V and J ends lost 3 bases and 3 bases respectively, with 5 bases between them. The CDR3 DNA follows: TGTGCCAGCAGTTTTAGGAAAGAGACCCAGTACTTC. Residues: CASSFRKETQYF.